These 23 T cell receptor beta chains share one sample of origin, sequenced in a study of early T cells in non-severe SARS-CoV-2 infection (dated by TCRdb to about 2021). The library was prepared using 5' RACE. Sequenced using a NextSeq 500. TCRdb trimmed public reads at Q25 via fastp, called clones via MiXCR and kept in-frame beta chains. Rows are unified per CDR3 protein, each entry keeping the most common DNA and genes. In all, the sample holds tens of thousands of distinct CDR3 sequences, and approximately 10% of those were seen once. The ten biggest clones cover 5% to 7% of the sample. The sequences come from whole blood, collected at baseline. The receptors stem from an adult who was a healthcare worker with PCR-confirmed SARS-CoV-2 infection or an uninfected control (not recorded which).

This sequence joins TRBV10-3 and TRBJ2-3, with 10 bases matching TRBD2. V shed 10 bases, J shed 4 bases, and the junction held 8 bases outside the gene matches. The CDR3 is 14 residues long. Germline CDR1 reads ENHRY; CDR2 reads SYGVKD. The CDR3 region has the DNA TGTGCCAGCGCTTTAGCGGGAGGATCAGATACGCAGTATTTT. Translating it yields CASALAGGSDTQYF.

A few counts support this clonotype. The gene calls are TRBV6-5 and TRBJ2-1, with 12 nucleotides matching TRBD2. V lost 4 bases, J lost 6 bases, and 4 bases stayed unmatched. This CDR3 region has 15 residues. Germline V gives CDR1 MNHEY, CDR2 SVGAGI. The CDR3 here is CASSLTSGSTNEQFF. CDR3 DNA sequence: TGTGCCAGCAGTTTGACTAGCGGGAGTACCAATGAGCAGTTCTTC.

The sample holds a few counts of this clonotype. The chain employs TRBV12-3 or TRBV12-4 and TRBJ1-5, with D perhaps matching TRBD1 (6 bases). The CDR3 is 14 residues long. Trimming took off 5 bases at V and 5 bases at J, with 13 bases between the two ends. CDR3 protein: CASSSGTSYQPQHF. Here the CDR3 DNA reads TGTGCCAGCAGTAGCGGGACATCCTATCAGCCCCAGCATTTT.

V is TRBV5-5 and J is TRBJ2-1; TRBD2 might be the D (6 bases). CDR1 and CDR2 (germline): SGHKS, YYEKEE (reference sequence). The CDR3 consists of 14 residues. Trimming shortened V by 1 base and J by 8 bases, and 13 bases separated the two germline ends. CDR3 sequence: CASSLTVGSDEQFF. CDR3 nucleotides: TGTGCCAGCAGCTTGACGGTCGGGAGCGATGAGCAGTTCTTC.

The chain employs TRBV2 and TRBJ1-1, with 8 bases aligning to TRBD1. There are 11 residues in the CDR3. The germline gives CDR1 SNHLY, CDR2 FYNNEI. V shed 7 bases, J shed 8 bases, and the junction held 3 bases outside the gene matches. The DNA for the CDR3 is TGTGCCAGCAAGTGGGACAGGGAAGCTTTCTTT. As protein: CASKWDREAFF.

This chain joins TRBV11-2 and TRBJ2-7; D gene ambiguous. With 1 base removed from V and 6 bases from J, the gap between germline ends came to 10 bases. Germline assignment: CDR1 SGHAT and CDR2 FQNNGV. The length of the CDR3 is 13 residues. This CDR3 reads CASSLGRFGEQYF. The CDR3, as DNA: TGTGCCAGCAGCTTAGGCCGATTCGGCGAGCAGTACTTC.

This clonotype has a count of ten or more. The chain joins TRBV20-1 to TRBJ2-1; D is unclear. V lost 0 bases, J lost 6 bases, and 15 bases lay in between. This CDR3 has 15 amino acids. From germline, CDR1 is DFQATT and CDR2 SNEGSKA (reference sequence). The CDR3 nucleotides are TGCAGTGCTAGAGATCAAACACGGACCTCCAATGAGCAGTTCTTC. It specifies CSARDQTRTSNEQFF.

This clonotype was detected many times. The chain uses TRBV9 and TRBJ1-2, with 9 bases matching TRBD1. There are 14 residues in the CDR3. V dropped 4 bases and J dropped 6; count of bases not matched to a gene: 7. The germline V gene has CDR1 SGDLS and CDR2 YYNGEE. The CDR3 sequence: CASSQTGGLNGYTF. The CDR3 DNA reads as TGTGCCAGCAGCCAGACAGGGGGTTTGAATGGCTACACCTTC.

This clonotype was counted many times. The chain has TRBV6-5 and TRBJ1-2; D gene ambiguous. The length of the CDR3 is 13 residues. Germline V gene sequence: CDR1 MNHEY, CDR2 SVGAGI. Trimming took 7 bases from V and 2 from J, leaving 11 bases between them. CDR3 sequence: CASKKGGNYGYTF. CDR3 coding DNA: TGTGCCAGCAAGAAGGGAGGCAACTATGGCTACACCTTC.

V is TRBV18 and J is TRBJ1-2; D is uncertain. Germline lookup yields CDR1 KGHSH and CDR2 LQKENI. V lost 4 bases and J lost 8, with 11 bases in between. The CDR3 is 12 amino acids. As DNA, the CDR3 is TGTGCCAGCTCACACGAGGGTGCGGGCTACACCTTC. Translating gives CASSHEGAGYTF. The complete variable domain, with remaining parts taken from reference TRBV18 and TRBJ1-2, reads NAGVMQNPRHLVRRRGQEARLRCSPMKGHSHVYWYRQLPEEGLKFMVYLQKENIIDESGMPKERFSAEFPKEGPSILRIQQVVRGDSAAYFCASSHEGAGYTFGSGTRLTVV.

In its sample, this clonotype was seen many times. This sequence joins TRBV6-5 and TRBJ1-1; TRBD1 is a possible D gene (6 bases). V was cut by 2 bases and J by 10 bases, with 11 bases left in between. CDR3 size: 12 residues. Germline CDR1 MNHEY, CDR2 SVGAGI. The CDR3 region is CASSYRRGPAFF. The CDR3 coding sequence is TGTGCCAGCAGTTACAGGCGGGGGCCAGCTTTCTTT.

This clonotype was seen repeatedly, ten times or more. This chain uses TRBV3-1 with TRBJ2-3, with TRBD2 matching over 12 bases. V lost 0 bases, J lost 7 bases, and 2 bases stayed unmatched. The CDR3 consists of 15 residues. In germline, CDR1 is LGHDT, CDR2 YNNKEL (reference sequence). The CDR3 protein is CASSQELAGGNTQYF. As DNA, the CDR3 is TGTGCCAGCAGCCAAGAACTAGCGGGGGGAAATACGCAGTATTTT.

There are many counts of this clonotype. CDR3 sequence (DNA): TGTGCCAGCAGTGCAGACAAGTATTCACCCCTCCACTTT. As protein: CASSADKYSPLHF. The V call is TRBV2, the J call TRBJ1-6; D not certain. V was shortened by 4 bases and J by 8 bases, with 9 bases between the two germline ends. Germline V gives CDR1 SNHLY, CDR2 FYNNEI. The CDR3 totals 13 residues.

The V gene is TRBV20-1, the J gene TRBJ2-6; 12 positions match TRBD1. The junction had 7 bases not matched to a gene; V was cut back by 0 bases and J by 1 base. Per germline, CDR1 DFQATT and CDR2 SNEGSKA (reference sequence). The length of the CDR3 is 19 residues. The DNA of the CDR3 is TGCAGTGCTAGAGATCTTAGGGACAGGGGGCAATCTGGGGCCAACGTCCTGACTTTC. Protein sequence: CSARDLRDRGQSGANVLTF.

The V and J genes are TRBV30 and TRBJ2-7; the D gene is possibly TRBD1 (5 bases). Germline lookup yields CDR1 GTSNPN and CDR2 SVGIG (reference sequence). Trimming pared 5 bases from V and 5 bases from J, leaving 10 bases between. The CDR3 totals 11 residues. This chain's CDR3 is CAWGHFNEQYF. CDR3 DNA sequence: TGTGCCTGGGGACATTTCAACGAGCAGTACTTC. Full variable domain (missing parts from reference TRBV30 and TRBJ2-7): SQTIHQWPATLVQPVGSPLSLECTVEGTSNPNLYWYRQAAGRGLQLLFYSVGIGQISSEVPQNLSASRPQDRQFILSSKKLLLSDSGFYLCAWGHFNEQYFGPGTRLTVT.

This clonotype has more than one count but fewer than ten. This chain joins TRBV29-1 and TRBJ2-5; a possible D gene is TRBD2 (5 bases). Deletions cut 7 bases from V and 3 bases from J, with 15 bases between. CDR3 length equals 13 residues. Germline CDR1 is SQVTM and CDR2 is ANQGSEA. CDR3 sequence: CSATGYTEETQYF. In nucleotides, the CDR3 is TGCAGCGCCACGGGATATACGGAAGAGACCCAGTACTTC.

About this clonotype: Given a much more abundant clone one base away, this may be a read error. This chain joins TRBV7-3 and TRBJ2-2; D gene uncertain. There are 14 residues in the CDR3. The V gene's germline CDR1 is SGHTA and CDR2 FQGTGA. The CDR3 nucleotides read TGTCCCAGCAGCTTACTGGGGAACACCGGGGAGCTGTTTTTT. It specifies CPSSLLGNTGELFF.

V usage is TRBV9 and J usage is TRBJ2-7; D gene unclear. Trimming stripped 0 bases from V and 2 bases from J, with 12 bases between. Per germline, CDR1 SGDLS and CDR2 YYNGEE. The CDR3 covers 15 residues. The CDR3 DNA reads as TGTGCCAGCAGCGTAGCTAGTGGGGAAGCCTACGAGCAGTACTTC. It yields the protein CASSVASGEAYEQYF.

The sample holds many counts of this clonotype. This rearrangement joins TRBV5-1 to TRBJ2-5; possibly TRBD1 or TRBD2 for D (5 bases each). V shed 1 base and J shed 5 bases, with 9 bases lying between them. This CDR3 has 13 amino acids. Germline V CDR1 and CDR2: SGHRS, YFSETQ. Here the CDR3 reads CASSLSGSETQYF. DNA of the CDR3: TGCGCCAGCAGCTTGTCAGGGAGTGAGACCCAGTACTTC.

The table lists this clonotype with a few counts. The V call is TRBV29-1, the J call TRBJ2-1; the match to TRBD1 covers 7 bases. This CDR3 region has 12 residues. Looked up from germline, CDR1 is SQVTM and CDR2 is ANQGSEA. V shed 4 bases, J shed 5 bases, and the junction held 2 bases outside the gene matches. CDR3 amino acids: CSVGDSNNEQFF. The CDR3 DNA sequence: TGCAGCGTTGGGGACAGCAACAATGAGCAGTTCTTC.

This clonotype has a count of ten or more. The J gene is TRBJ1-4, the V gene TRBV18; the match to TRBD1 covers 8 bases. The V and J ends lost 6 bases and 7 bases, in that order; junction bases with no gene match: 7. This CDR3 region has 14 residues. From germline, CDR1 is KGHSH and CDR2 LQKENI. The CDR3 spells CASSRTGIGEKLFF. In nucleotides, the CDR3 is TGTGCCAGCTCGCGGACAGGGATTGGTGAAAAACTGTTTTTT. The whole variable domain, remainder taken from reference TRBV18 and TRBJ1-4, is NAGVMQNPRHLVRRRGQEARLRCSPMKGHSHVYWYRQLPEEGLKFMVYLQKENIIDESGMPKERFSAEFPKEGPSILRIQQVVRGDSAAYFCASSRTGIGEKLFFGSGTQLSVL.

The V call is TRBV2, the J call TRBJ2-7; D might be TRBD1 or TRBD2, each matching 5 bases. Germline values: CDR1 SNHLY, CDR2 FYNNEI. Trimming pared 8 bases from V and 0 bases from J, leaving 17 bases between. The CDR3 totals 15 residues. This CDR3 is CASHLGTIPSYEQYF. For the CDR3, the DNA is TGTGCCAGCCATTTGGGGACCATCCCCTCCTACGAGCAGTACTTC. The complete variable domain, with remaining parts taken from reference TRBV2 and TRBJ2-7, reads EPEVTQTPSHQVTQMGQEVILRCVPISNHLYFYWYRQILGQKVEFLVSFYNNEISEKSEIFDDQFSVERPDGSNFTLKIRSTKLEDSAMYFCASHLGTIPSYEQYFGPGTRLTVT.

At least ten counts were recorded for this clonotype. This chain uses TRBV5-1 with TRBJ2-1; 11 bases agree with TRBD2. CDR3 length: 15 amino acids. Looked up from germline, CDR1 is SGHRS and CDR2 is YFSETQ. V dropped 3 bases and J dropped 3; count of bases not matched to a gene: 2. Written as DNA, the CDR3 is TGCGCCAGCAGCTCCGGGACTAGCGGCTACAATGAGCAGTTCTTC. It is translated as CASSSGTSGYNEQFF.